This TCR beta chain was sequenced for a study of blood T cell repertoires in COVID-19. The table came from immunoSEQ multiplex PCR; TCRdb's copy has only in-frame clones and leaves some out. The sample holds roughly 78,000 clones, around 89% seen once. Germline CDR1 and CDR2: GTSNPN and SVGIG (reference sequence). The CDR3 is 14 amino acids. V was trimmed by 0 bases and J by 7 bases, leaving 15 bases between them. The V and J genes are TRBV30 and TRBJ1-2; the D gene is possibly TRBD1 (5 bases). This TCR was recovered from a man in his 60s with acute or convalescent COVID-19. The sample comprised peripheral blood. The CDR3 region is CAWSVVGQGGGYTF. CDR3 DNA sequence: TGTGCCTGGAGTGTAGTAGGGCAGGGAGGTGGCTACACCTTC.